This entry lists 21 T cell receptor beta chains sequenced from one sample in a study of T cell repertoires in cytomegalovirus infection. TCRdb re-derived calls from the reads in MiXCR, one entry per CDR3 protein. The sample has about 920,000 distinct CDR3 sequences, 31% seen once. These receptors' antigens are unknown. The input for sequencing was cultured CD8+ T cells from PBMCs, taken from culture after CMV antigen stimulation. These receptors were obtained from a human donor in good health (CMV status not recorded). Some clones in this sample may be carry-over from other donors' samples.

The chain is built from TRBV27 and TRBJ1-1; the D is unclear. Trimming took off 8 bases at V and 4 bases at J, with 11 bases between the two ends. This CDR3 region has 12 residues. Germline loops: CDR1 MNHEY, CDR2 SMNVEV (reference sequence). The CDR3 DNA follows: TGTGCCAGCCGGCGGGGATTCACTGAAGCTTTCTTT. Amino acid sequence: CASRRGFTEAFF.

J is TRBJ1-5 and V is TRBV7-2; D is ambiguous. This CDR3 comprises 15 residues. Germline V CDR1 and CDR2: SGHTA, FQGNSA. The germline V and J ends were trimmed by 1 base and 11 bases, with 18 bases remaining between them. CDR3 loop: CASSLGAGPYEAQHF. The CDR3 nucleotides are TGTGCCAGCAGCTTAGGAGCAGGCCCGTATGAAGCCCAGCATTTT.

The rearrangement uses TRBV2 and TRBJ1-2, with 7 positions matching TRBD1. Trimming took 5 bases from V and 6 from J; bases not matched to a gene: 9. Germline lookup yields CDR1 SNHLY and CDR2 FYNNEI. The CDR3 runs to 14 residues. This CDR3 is CASSPTGALDGYTF. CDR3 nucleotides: TGTGCCAGCAGTCCAACAGGGGCGCTGGATGGCTACACCTTC.

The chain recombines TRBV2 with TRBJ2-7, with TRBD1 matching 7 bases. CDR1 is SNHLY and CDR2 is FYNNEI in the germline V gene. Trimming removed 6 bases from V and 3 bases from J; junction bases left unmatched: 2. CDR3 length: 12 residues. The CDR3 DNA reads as TGTGCCAGCAGGGGGGACAGCTACGAGCAGTACTTC. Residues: CASRGDSYEQYF. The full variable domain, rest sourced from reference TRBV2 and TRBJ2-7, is EPEVTQTPSHQVTQMGQEVILRCVPISNHLYFYWYRQILGQKVEFLVSFYNNEISEKSEIFDDQFSVERPDGSNFTLKIRSTKLEDSAMYFCASRGDSYEQYFGPGTRLTVT.

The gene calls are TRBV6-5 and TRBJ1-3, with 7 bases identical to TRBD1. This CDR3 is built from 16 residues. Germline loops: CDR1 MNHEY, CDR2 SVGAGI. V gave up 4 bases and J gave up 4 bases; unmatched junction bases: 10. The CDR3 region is CASSSLDRAGGNTIYF. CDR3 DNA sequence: TGTGCCAGCAGTTCGCTAGACAGGGCGGGAGGAAACACCATATATTTT.

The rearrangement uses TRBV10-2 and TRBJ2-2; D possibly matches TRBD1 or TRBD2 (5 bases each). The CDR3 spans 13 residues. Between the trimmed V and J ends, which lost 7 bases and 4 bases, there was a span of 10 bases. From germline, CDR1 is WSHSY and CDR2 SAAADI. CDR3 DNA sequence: TGCGCCAGCAACGCAGGGAGCACCGGGGAGCTGTTTTTT. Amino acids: CASNAGSTGELFF.

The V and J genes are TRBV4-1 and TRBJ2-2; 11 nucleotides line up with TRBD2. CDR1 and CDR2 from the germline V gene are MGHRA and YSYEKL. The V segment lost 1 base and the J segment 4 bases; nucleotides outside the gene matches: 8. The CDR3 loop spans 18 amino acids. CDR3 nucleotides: TGCGCCAGCAGCCAAGCCCCGGGACTAGCGGAGCCCACCGGGGAGCTGTTTTTT. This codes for CASSQAPGLAEPTGELFF.

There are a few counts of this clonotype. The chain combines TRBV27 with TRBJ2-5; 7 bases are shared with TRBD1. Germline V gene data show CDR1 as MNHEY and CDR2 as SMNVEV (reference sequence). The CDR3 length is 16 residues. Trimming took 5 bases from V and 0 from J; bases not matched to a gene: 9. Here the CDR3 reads CASSRRDSKYQETQYF. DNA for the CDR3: TGTGCCAGCAGTCGAAGGGACAGCAAGTACCAAGAGACCCAGTACTTC.

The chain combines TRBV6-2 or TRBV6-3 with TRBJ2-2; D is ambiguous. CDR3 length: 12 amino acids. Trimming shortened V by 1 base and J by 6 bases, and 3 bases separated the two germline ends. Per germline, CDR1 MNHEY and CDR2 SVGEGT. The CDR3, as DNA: TGTGCCAGCAGTTACTTCGCCGGGGAGCTGTTTTTT. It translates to CASSYFAGELFF.

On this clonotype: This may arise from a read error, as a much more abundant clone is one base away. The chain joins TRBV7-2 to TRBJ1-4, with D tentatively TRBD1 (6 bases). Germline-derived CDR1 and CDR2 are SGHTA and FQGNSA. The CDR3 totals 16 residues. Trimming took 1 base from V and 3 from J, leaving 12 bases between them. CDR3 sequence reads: CASSLGTALANEKLFF. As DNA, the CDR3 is TGTGCCAGCAGCTTAGGGACAGCCTTGGCTAATGAAAAACTGTTTTTT.

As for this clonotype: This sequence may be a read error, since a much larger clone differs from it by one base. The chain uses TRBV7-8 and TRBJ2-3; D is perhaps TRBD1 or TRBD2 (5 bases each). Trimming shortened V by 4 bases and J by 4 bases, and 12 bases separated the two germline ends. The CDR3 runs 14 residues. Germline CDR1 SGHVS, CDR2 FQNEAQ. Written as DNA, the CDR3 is TGTGCCAGCAGCTGTAGCCGGGGCCCAGATACGCAGTATTTT. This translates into CASSCSRGPDTQYF.

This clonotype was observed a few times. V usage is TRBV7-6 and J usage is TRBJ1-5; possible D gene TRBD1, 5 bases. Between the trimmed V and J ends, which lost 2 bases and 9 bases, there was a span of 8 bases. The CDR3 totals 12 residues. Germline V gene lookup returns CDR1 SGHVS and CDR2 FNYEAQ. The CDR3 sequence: CASSLSGPPQHF. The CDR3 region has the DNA TGTGCCAGCAGCTTATCGGGGCCGCCCCAGCATTTT.

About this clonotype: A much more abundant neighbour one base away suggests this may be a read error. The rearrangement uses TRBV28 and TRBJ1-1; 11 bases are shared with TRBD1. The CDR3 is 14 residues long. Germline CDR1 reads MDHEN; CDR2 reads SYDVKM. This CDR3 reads CVSSYGTGGTEAFF. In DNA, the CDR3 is TGTGTCAGCAGTTACGGGACAGGGGGAACTGAAGCTTTCTTT.

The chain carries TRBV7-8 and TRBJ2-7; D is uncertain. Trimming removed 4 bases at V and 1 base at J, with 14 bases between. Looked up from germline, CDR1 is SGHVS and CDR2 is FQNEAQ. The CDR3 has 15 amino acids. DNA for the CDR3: TGTGCCAGCAGCTCCCGAGAGGTTAGGTCCTACGAGCAGTACTTC. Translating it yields CASSSREVRSYEQYF.

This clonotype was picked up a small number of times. CDR3 DNA: TGTGCCAGCAGGGGGACAGACAATGAGCAGTTCTTC. Its translation is CASRGTDNEQFF. The chain recombines TRBV2 with TRBJ2-1, with TRBD1 identical over 7 bases. CDR1 and CDR2 from the germline V gene are SNHLY and FYNNEI. The CDR3 has 12 amino acids. V shed 6 bases and J 5 bases; nucleotides not matched to a gene: 1.

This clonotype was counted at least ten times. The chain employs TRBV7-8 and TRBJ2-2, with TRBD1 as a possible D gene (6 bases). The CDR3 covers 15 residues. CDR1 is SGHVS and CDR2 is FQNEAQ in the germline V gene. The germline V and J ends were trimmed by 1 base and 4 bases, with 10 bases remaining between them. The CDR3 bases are TGTGCCAGCAGCTTAGTCAGGGGTGTCACCGGGGAGCTGTTTTTT. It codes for CASSLVRGVTGELFF. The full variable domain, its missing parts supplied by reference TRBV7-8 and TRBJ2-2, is GAGVSQSPRYKVAKRGQDVALRCDPISGHVSLFWYQQALGQGPEFLTYFQNEAQLDKSGLPSDRFFAERPEGSVSTLKIQRTQQEDSAVYLCASSLVRGVTGELFFGEGSRLTVL.

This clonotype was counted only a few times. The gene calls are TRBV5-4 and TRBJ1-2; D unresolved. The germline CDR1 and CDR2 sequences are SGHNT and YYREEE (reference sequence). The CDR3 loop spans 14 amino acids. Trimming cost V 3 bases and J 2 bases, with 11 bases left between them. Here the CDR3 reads CASSSGVTNYGYTF. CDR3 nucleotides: TGTGCCAGCAGCTCTGGGGTGACGAACTATGGCTACACCTTC. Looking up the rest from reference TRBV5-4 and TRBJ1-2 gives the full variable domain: ETGVTQSPTHLIKTRGQQVTLRCSSQSGHNTVSWYQQALGQGPQFIFQYYREEENGRGNFPPRFSGLQFPNYSSELNVNALELDDSALYLCASSSGVTNYGYTFGSGTRLTVV.

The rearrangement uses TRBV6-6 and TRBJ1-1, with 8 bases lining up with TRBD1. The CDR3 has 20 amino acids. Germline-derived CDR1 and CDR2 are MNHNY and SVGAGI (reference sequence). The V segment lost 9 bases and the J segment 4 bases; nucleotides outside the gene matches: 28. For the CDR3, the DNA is TGTGCCAGTCCATCCTTATATAGGACAGGGATTTTGGAATTGGGCACTGAAGCTTTCTTT. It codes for CASPSLYRTGILELGTEAFF.

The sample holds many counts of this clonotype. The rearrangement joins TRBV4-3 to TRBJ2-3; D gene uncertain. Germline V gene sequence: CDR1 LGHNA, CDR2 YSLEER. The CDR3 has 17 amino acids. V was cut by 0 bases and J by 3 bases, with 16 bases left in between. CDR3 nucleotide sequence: TGCGCCAGCAGCCAAGATCCTTCTATAGTCATGACAGATACGCAGTATTTT. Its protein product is CASSQDPSIVMTDTQYF.

The CDR3: CASSLTGLGYSSTDTQYF. The CDR3 DNA reads as TGTGCCAGCAGCTTGACTGGGTTGGGTTACTCTAGCACAGATACGCAGTATTTT. V usage is TRBV5-5 and J usage is TRBJ2-3; D call uncertain. Looked up from germline, CDR1 is SGHKS and CDR2 is YYEKEE (reference sequence). The CDR3 length is 18 residues. The V gene lost 1 base and the J gene lost 0 bases, with 18 bases spanning the gap.

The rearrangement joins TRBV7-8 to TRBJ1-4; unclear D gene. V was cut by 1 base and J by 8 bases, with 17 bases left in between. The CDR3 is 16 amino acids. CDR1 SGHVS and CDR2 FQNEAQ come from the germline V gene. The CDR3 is CASSLDTPISWEKLFF. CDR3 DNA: TGTGCCAGCAGCTTAGACACGCCTATTTCCTGGGAAAAACTGTTTTTT.